The source of this TCR beta chain is a study of blood T cell repertoires in COVID-19. Study-level information: Sites across the United States, Italy and Spain contributed samples from acute and convalescent COVID-19. In each case, the material was cDNA or gDNA derived from T cells, B-cell-depleted T cells, or PBMCs.

The method was immunoSEQ multiplex PCR; TCRdb's version includes in-frame clones alone and lacks a portion of them. This sample has around 56,000 clones, with more than 70% found just once. This CDR3 region has 14 residues. Trimming took off 0 bases at V and 3 bases at J, with 9 bases between the two ends. From germline, CDR1 is SGHRS and CDR2 YFSETQ. This sequence joins TRBV5-1 and TRBJ1-2, with D possibly TRBD1 on 6 matching bases. This clonotype originated in a man in his fifties or sixties with active or convalescent COVID-19. What was sequenced was peripheral blood. CDR3 loop: CASSLVQGDYGYTF. In DNA, the CDR3 is TGCGCCAGCAGCTTGGTACAGGGTGACTATGGCTACACCTTC.